The next 7 T cell receptor beta chains were all read from a single sample in a study of blood T cell repertoires in COVID-19. Here immunoSEQ multiplex PCR was the method, and the copy in TCRdb shows in-frame clones only, minus some. The profile shows some 91,000 clones, over 80% of them singletons. The sample consisted of peripheral blood. Receptors were obtained from a human donor in a cohort sampled during active COVID-19.

The table lists this clone with a few counts. This chain links TRBV2 with TRBJ1-4; 8 bases align to TRBD1. V was pared by 5 bases and J by 6 bases, with 5 bases of the junction left unmatched. Germline V gene lookup returns CDR1 SNHLY and CDR2 FYNNEI. The CDR3 extends over 14 amino acids. In DNA, the CDR3 is TGTGCCAGCAGTTCGGGACAGGCATATGAAAAACTGTTTTTT. Amino acid sequence: CASSSGQAYEKLFF.

V and J are TRBV5-1 and TRBJ2-3; TRBD2 matches at 13 bases. The CDR3 has 16 residues. With 6 bases clipped from V and 7 bases from J, the junction kept 11 bases outside the gene matches. Germline V CDR1 and CDR2: SGHRS, YFSETQ. CDR3 nucleotide sequence: TGCGCCAGCACCCAGGGACTAGCGGGAATCAACAATACGCAGTATTTT. This sequence encodes CASTQGLAGINNTQYF.

This chain links TRBV24-1 with TRBJ2-7; 11 bases are a match to TRBD2. The CDR3 has 16 amino acids. The germline V gene encodes CDR1 KGHDR and CDR2 SFDVKD. With V trimmed by 3 bases and J by 2 bases, 5 bases remained unmatched. In DNA, the CDR3 is TGTGCCACCAGTGATCAAACTAGCGGGGGAACCTACGAGCAGTACTTC. This encodes CATSDQTSGGTYEQYF.

A word on this clone: Other DNA sequences of this sample code for an identical CDR3. This rearrangement joins TRBV12-3 or TRBV12-4 to TRBJ1-3; 8 positions match TRBD1. This CDR3 has 13 amino acids. The trim removed 6 bases at V and 2 bases at J, leaving 0 bases unmatched. The CDR3 bases are TGTGCCAGCAGACAGGGGGCTGGAAACACCATATATTTT. Its protein product is CASRQGAGNTIYF.

This clone was picked up a small number of times. The chain employs TRBV24-1 and TRBJ2-1, with TRBD1 matching 7 bases. CDR1 and CDR2 from the germline V gene are KGHDR and SFDVKD. The CDR3 contains 15 residues. The ends lost 6 bases at V and 4 bases at J; junction bases unmatched: 8. The CDR3, as DNA: TGTGCCACCAGTCCGACAGGGTCTTTTTACAATGAGCAGTTCTTC. Amino acid sequence: CATSPTGSFYNEQFF.

The chain employs TRBV25-1 and TRBJ2-2, with TRBD2 matching over 9 bases. Germline V lookup: CDR1 MGHDK, CDR2 SYGVNS. The length of the CDR3 is 16 residues. V lost 3 bases to trimming and J lost 7 bases; unmatched junction nucleotides: 9. CDR3 amino acids: CASSDKGAGGDGELFF. DNA for the CDR3: TGTGCCAGCAGTGATAAGGGAGCGGGAGGTGACGGGGAGCTGTTTTTT.

The rearrangement links TRBV7-3 to TRBJ2-5; the match to TRBD1 covers 8 bases. CDR3 size: 17 residues. Trimming took 5 bases from V and 0 from J; bases not matched to a gene: 11. Germline-derived CDR1 and CDR2 are SGHTA and FQGTGA. This CDR3 reads CASSVQGAGLYQETQYF. The CDR3 DNA is TGTGCCAGCAGCGTTCAGGGGGCCGGGTTGTACCAAGAGACCCAGTACTTC.